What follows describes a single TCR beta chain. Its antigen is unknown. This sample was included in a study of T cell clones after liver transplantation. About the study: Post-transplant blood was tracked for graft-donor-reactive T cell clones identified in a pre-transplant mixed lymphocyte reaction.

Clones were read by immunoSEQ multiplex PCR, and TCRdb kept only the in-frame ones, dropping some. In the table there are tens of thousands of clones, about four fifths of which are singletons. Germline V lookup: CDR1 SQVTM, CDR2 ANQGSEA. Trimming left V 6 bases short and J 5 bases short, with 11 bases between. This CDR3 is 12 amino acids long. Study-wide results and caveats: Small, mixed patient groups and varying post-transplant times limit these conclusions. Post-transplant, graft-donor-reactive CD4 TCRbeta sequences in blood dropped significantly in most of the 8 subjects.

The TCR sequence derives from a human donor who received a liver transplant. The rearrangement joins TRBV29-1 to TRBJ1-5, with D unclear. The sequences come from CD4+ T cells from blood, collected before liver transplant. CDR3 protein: CSVGEMDQPQHF. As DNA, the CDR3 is TGCAGCGTCGGGGAGATGGATCAGCCCCAGCATTTT.